This T cell receptor beta chain stems from a study of ipilimumab plus nivolumab after autologous stem cell transplantation. Through week 26, nivolumab 3 mg/kg IV was given weeks 1, 4, 7, 10, then biweekly. Sequencing was performed with immunoSEQ multiplex PCR; in TCRdb, only in-frame clones are kept and a portion is missing. The table lists tens of thousands of clones, 75% to 85% of them singletons, with about 2.2% in the top ten. Sequenced here: PBMCs, sampled in a trial of ipilimumab plus nivolumab as post-transplant consolidation. This clonotype was sampled from a male donor with diffuse large B-cell lymphoma.

The CDR3 spells CSVEDLAVSAETQYF. CDR3 coding DNA: TGCAGCGTTGAAGATCTCGCGGTCTCGGCGGAGACCCAGTACTTC. This chain uses TRBV29-1 with TRBJ2-5; no clear D gene. Trimming took off 0 bases at V and 5 bases at J, with 16 bases between the two ends. The CDR3 extends over 15 amino acids. Per the germline V gene, CDR1 is SQVTM and CDR2 is ANQGSEA.